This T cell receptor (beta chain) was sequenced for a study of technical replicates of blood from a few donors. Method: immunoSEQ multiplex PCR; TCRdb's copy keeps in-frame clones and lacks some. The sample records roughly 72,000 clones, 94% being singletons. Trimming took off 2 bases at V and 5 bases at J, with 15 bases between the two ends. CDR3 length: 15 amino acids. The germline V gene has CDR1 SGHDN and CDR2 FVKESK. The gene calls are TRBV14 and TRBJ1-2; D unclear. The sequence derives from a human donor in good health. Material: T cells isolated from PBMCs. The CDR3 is CASSQLGQEEYGYTF. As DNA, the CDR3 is TGTGCCAGCAGCCAATTGGGCCAAGAAGAATATGGCTACACCTTC.